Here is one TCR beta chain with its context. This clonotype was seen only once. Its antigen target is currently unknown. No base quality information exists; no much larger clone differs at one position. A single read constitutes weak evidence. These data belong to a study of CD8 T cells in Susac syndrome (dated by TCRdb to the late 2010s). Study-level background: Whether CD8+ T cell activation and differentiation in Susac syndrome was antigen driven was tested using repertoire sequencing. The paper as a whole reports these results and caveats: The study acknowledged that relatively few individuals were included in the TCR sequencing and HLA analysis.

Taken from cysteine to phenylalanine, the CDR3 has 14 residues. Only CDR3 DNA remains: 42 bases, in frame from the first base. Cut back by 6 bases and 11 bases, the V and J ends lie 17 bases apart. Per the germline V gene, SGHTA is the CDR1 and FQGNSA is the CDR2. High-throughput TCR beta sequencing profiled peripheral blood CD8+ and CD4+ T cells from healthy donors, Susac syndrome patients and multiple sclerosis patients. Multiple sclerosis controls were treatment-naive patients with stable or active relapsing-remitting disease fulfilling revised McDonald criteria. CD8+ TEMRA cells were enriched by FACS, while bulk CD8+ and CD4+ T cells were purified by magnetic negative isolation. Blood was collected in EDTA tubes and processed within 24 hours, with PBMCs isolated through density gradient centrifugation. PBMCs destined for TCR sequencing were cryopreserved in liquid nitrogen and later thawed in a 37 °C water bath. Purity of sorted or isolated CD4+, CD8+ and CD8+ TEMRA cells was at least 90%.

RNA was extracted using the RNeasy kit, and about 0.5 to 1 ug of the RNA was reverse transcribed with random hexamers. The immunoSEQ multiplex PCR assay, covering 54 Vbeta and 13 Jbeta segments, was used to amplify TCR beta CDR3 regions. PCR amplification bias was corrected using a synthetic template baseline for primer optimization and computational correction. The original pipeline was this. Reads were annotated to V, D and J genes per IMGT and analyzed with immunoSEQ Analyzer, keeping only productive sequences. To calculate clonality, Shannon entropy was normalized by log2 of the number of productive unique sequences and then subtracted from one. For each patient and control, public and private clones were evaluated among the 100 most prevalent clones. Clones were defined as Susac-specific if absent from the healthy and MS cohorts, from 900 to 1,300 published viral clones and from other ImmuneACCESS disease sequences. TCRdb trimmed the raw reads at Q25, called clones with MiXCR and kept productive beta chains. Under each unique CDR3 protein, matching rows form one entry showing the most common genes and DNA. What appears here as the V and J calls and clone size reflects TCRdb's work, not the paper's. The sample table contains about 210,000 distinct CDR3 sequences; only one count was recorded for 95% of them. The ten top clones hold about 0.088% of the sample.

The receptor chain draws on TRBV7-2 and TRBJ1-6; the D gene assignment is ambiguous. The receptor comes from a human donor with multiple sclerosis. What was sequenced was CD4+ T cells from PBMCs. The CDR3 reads CASRPGPEKAPLHF. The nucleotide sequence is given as TGTGCCAGCAGACCGGGCCCTGAAAAGGCACCCCTCCACTTT.